This T cell receptor beta chain emerged from a study of T cell changes during pregnancy in multiple sclerosis. The CDR3 sequence is 14 residues long. Germline V gene lookup returns CDR1 SGDLS and CDR2 YYNGEE. The V end was cut by 0 bases, the J end by 2 bases, with 8 bases between. The method was immunoSEQ multiplex PCR; TCRdb's version includes in-frame clones alone and lacks a portion of them. The table includes tens of thousands of clones, approximately 85% detected once. The starting material was peripheral blood, obtained in the first trimester of pregnancy. This TCR was recovered from a female donor with multiple sclerosis, enrolled in a pregnancy study. V is TRBV9 and J is TRBJ2-5, with D unclear. CDR3 nucleotide sequence: TGTGCCAGCAGCGTAGGTCCCGGGCAAGAGACCCAGTACTTC. Its protein product is CASSVGPGQETQYF.